A single sample gave rise to the 32 T cell receptor beta chains below, sequenced in a study of Graves' ophthalmopathy and Graves' hyperthyroidism. CDR3 regions of TCR beta were amplified from RNA transcripts. First-round RT-PCR employed HTBI primers, with a second-round multiplex PCR after it. TCRdb used MiXCR to reprocess the multiplex PCR reads, holding one entry per CDR3 protein. The table shows about 340,000 distinct CDR3 sequences, with under 20% occurring only once. The sequencing sample was made of peripheral blood. The receptors were sampled from an adult man with Graves' ophthalmopathy.

This clonotype was detected ten times or more. The chain couples TRBV7-2 to TRBJ1-6, with TRBD1 matching over 7 bases. Germline assignment: CDR1 SGHTA and CDR2 FQGNSA. V dropped 7 bases and J dropped 3; count of bases not matched to a gene: 3. The CDR3 loop spans 14 amino acids. The CDR3 spells CASNRDSYNSPLHF. The CDR3 bases are TGTGCCAGCAACCGGGACAGCTATAATTCACCCCTCCACTTT.

At least ten counts were recorded for this clonotype. The V call is TRBV12-3 or TRBV12-4, the J call TRBJ2-7; D remains unclear. The CDR3 totals 14 residues. Trimming left V 5 bases short and J 6 bases short, with 17 bases between. The CDR3 sequence: CASSPPVRVAEQYF. The CDR3, as DNA: TGTGCCAGCAGTCCTCCCGTTCGGGTGGCCGAGCAGTACTTC.

This clonotype was observed many times. V and J are TRBV20-1 and TRBJ2-7, with 8 bases that match TRBD2. After removal of 2 bases from V and 4 bases from J, the junction contained 10 bases not matched to a gene. The CDR3 extends over 15 amino acids. Germline CDR1 DFQATT, CDR2 SNEGSKA (reference sequence). The CDR3 coding sequence is TGCAGTGCTAGATCCCATAGCGGGAACTATTACGAGCAGTACTTC. Translation: CSARSHSGNYYEQYF.

V is TRBV2 and J is TRBJ2-1; 16 nucleotides line up with TRBD2. Germline V gene lookup returns CDR1 SNHLY and CDR2 FYNNEI. V gave up 6 bases and J gave up 8 bases; unmatched junction bases: 4. The CDR3 runs 15 residues. The DNA for the CDR3 is TGTGCCAGCAGGGGACTAGCGGGGGGGTTTGATGAGCAGTTCTTC. Its protein product is CASRGLAGGFDEQFF.

This clonotype was recorded many times. The chain couples TRBV5-5 to TRBJ2-2, with D unclear. Trimming cost V 0 bases and J 10 bases, with 10 bases left between them. The CDR3 contains 13 residues. Per the germline V gene, CDR1 is SGHKS and CDR2 is YYEKEE (reference sequence). CDR3 in DNA: TGTGCCAGCAGCTTGGCCGCAGACGTGGAGCTGTTTTTT. Protein: CASSLAADVELFF.

This clonotype was counted between two and nine times. V gene TRBV25-1 combines with J gene TRBJ2-5; the D gene is possibly TRBD1 (5 bases). V was cut by 6 bases and J by 1 base, with 9 bases left in between. The CDR3 contains 13 residues. Germline lookup yields CDR1 MGHDK and CDR2 SYGVNS. The CDR3 DNA reads as TGTGCCAGCAGAACGACAGCCCAAGAGACCCAGTACTTC. It specifies CASRTTAQETQYF.

This clonotype was observed at least ten times. This rearrangement joins TRBV6-2 or TRBV6-3 to TRBJ1-1, with D maybe TRBD1 (5 bases). V was shortened by 6 bases and J by 1 base, with 18 bases between the two germline ends. Germline CDR1 reads MNHEY; CDR2 reads SVGEGT. The CDR3 extends over 16 amino acids. The CDR3 sequence: CASSPIVDRANTEAFF. The DNA of the CDR3 is TGTGCCAGCAGCCCAATCGTAGACAGAGCGAACACTGAAGCTTTCTTT.

This clonotype was picked up many times. This chain connects TRBV7-2 to TRBJ2-5; D is ambiguous. CDR3 length: 15 amino acids. The germline V gene has CDR1 SGHTA and CDR2 FQGNSA. V lost 5 bases and J lost 4, with 17 bases in between. The chain's CDR3 is CASSPNPQRGETQYF. DNA for the CDR3: TGTGCCAGCAGCCCAAACCCCCAGCGAGGAGAGACCCAGTACTTC.

This clonotype was counted a few times. The chain has TRBV6-5 and TRBJ1-2, with D unclear. Germline assignment: CDR1 MNHEY and CDR2 SVGAGI. This CDR3 is 13 amino acids long. Trimming removed 2 bases at V and 8 bases at J, with 12 bases between. CDR3 in DNA: TGTGCCAGCAGTTACAGGATTTCCTACGGCTACACCTTC. This codes for CASSYRISYGYTF.

This clonotype came up many times. CDR3 sequence: CASSSGLAGVETQYF. For the CDR3, the DNA is TGTGCCAGCAGCTCGGGACTAGCGGGAGTAGAGACCCAGTACTTC. The V call is TRBV7-3, the J call TRBJ2-5; 14 bases match TRBD2. CDR1 and CDR2 (germline): SGHTA, FQGTGA. The CDR3 is 15 residues long. The V segment lost 4 bases and the J segment 4 bases; nucleotides outside the gene matches: 2. Drawing the rest from reference TRBV7-3 and TRBJ2-5, the complete variable domain is GAGVSQTPSNKVTEKGKYVELRCDPISGHTALYWYRQSLGQGPEFLIYFQGTGAADDSGLPNDRFFAVRPEGSVSTLKIQRTERGDSAVYLCASSSGLAGVETQYFGPGTRLLVL.

This clonotype was recorded at least ten times. This chain joins TRBV10-3 and TRBJ2-5, with 7 bases lining up with TRBD1. Germline CDR1 and CDR2: ENHRY and SYGVKD. This CDR3 spans 15 amino acids. V gave up 4 bases and J gave up 2 bases; unmatched junction bases: 7. The CDR3 loop is CAISGLVGQQETQYF. The CDR3 coding sequence is TGTGCCATCAGTGGCCTCGTGGGACAGCAAGAGACCCAGTACTTC.

Comment on this clonotype: A much larger clone sits a single nucleotide away, making a read error possible. The CDR3 does not end in the conserved phenylalanine or tryptophan, so this is likely a read error. The rearrangement uses TRBV7-9 and TRBJ2-2, with D hard to call. With 5 bases removed from V and 7 bases from J, the gap between germline ends came to 11 bases. The V gene's germline CDR1 is SEHNR and CDR2 FQNEAQ (reference sequence). The CDR3 totals 13 residues. CDR3 residues: CASSPLPDGELFL. CDR3 coding DNA: TGTGCCAGCAGCCCACTTCCCGACGGGGAGCTGTTTCTT.

The chain has TRBV15 and TRBJ2-7; no clear D gene. V lost 2 bases and J 7 bases, leaving 15 bases between the germline ends. The CDR3 is 14 amino acids. In germline, CDR1 is LNHNV, CDR2 YYDKDF (reference sequence). This CDR3 reads CATSRTTRSGEQYF. The CDR3 nucleotides read TGTGCCACCAGCAGAACTACGCGGAGTGGTGAGCAGTACTTC.

The table lists this clonotype with many counts. V usage is TRBV20-1 and J usage is TRBJ2-7; TRBD1 aligns across 8 bases. V lost 0 bases, J lost 1 base, and 5 bases stayed unmatched. The CDR3 spans 15 residues. Per the germline V gene, CDR1 is DFQATT and CDR2 is SNEGSKA (reference sequence). This chain's CDR3 is CSARDPGQGSYEQYF. The DNA of the CDR3 is TGCAGTGCTAGAGATCCCGGACAGGGTTCCTACGAGCAGTACTTC.

This clonotype has at least ten counts. V is TRBV20-1 and J is TRBJ2-7, with 13 bases identical to TRBD2. From germline, CDR1 is DFQATT and CDR2 SNEGSKA (reference sequence). The CDR3 has 16 residues. V was pared by 1 base and J by 2 bases, with 5 bases of the junction left unmatched. CDR3 nucleotide sequence: TGCAGTGCTAGAGGCCAACTAGCGGGAGGGACCTACGAGCAGTACTTC. Translating gives CSARGQLAGGTYEQYF.

This clonotype was observed a single time. This chain connects TRBV20-1 to TRBJ2-5; 7 nucleotides line up with TRBD2. This CDR3 spans 15 amino acids. The germline V gene encodes CDR1 DFQATT and CDR2 SNEGSKA (reference sequence). V was pared by 4 bases and J by 6 bases, with 14 bases of the junction left unmatched. CDR3 nucleotides: TGCAGTGCTACAACCGGGACTAACGGGAGTAAGACCCAGTACTTC. Translating it yields CSATTGTNGSKTQYF.

This sequence joins TRBV18 and TRBJ2-6; tentative D call: TRBD2 (5 bases). The ends were cut back, 3 bases at V and 7 bases at J, with 10 bases in the middle. CDR1 and CDR2 (germline): KGHSH, LQKENI. The CDR3 consists of 14 residues. The CDR3 DNA sequence: TGTGCCAGCTCACCTCCGTCGGGAGCCAACGTCCTGACTTTC. Translated: CASSPPSGANVLTF.

This clonotype occurred many times. The rearrangement joins TRBV24-1 to TRBJ2-5; 8 nucleotides align to TRBD1. This CDR3 comprises 16 residues. Unmatched junction bases numbered 12, after V lost 8 bases and J lost 2 bases. Germline V gene data show CDR1 as KGHDR and CDR2 as SFDVKD. CDR3 nucleotides: TGTGCCACCATCGCCGAACGGGACAGGAGACAAGAGACCCAGTACTTC. It codes for CATIAERDRRQETQYF.

This clonotype was detected many times. The gene calls are TRBV12-3 or TRBV12-4 and TRBJ2-7; D possibly matches TRBD1 or TRBD2 (6 bases each). V lost 6 bases, J lost 7 bases, and 16 bases lay in between. This CDR3 has 13 amino acids. CDR3: CASRTGAGGEQYF. CDR3 nucleotide sequence: TGTGCCAGCAGGACGGGGGCCGGGGGTGAGCAGTACTTC.

This clonotype was observed many times. The chain employs TRBV30 and TRBJ1-2; a weak D match, TRBD1 (5 bases). Trimming cost V 3 bases and J 8 bases, with 13 bases left between them. The CDR3 runs to 12 residues. Germline V CDR1 and CDR2: GTSNPN, SVGIG (reference sequence). The CDR3 protein is CAWRLQGGGYTF. CDR3 coding DNA: TGTGCCTGGAGACTTCAGGGAGGCGGCTACACCTTC.

This clonotype was counted ten times or more. The chain has TRBV6-1 and TRBJ1-2; 7 bases are a match to TRBD1. The CDR3 spans 13 residues. CDR1 and CDR2 from the germline V gene are MNHNS and SASEGT. J gave up 6 bases and V 5 bases, and 6 bases lay outside the gene matches. This CDR3 reads CASSRSTGDGYTF. CDR3 in DNA: TGTGCCAGCAGTCGCTCTACAGGGGATGGCTACACCTTC.

In this sample, this clonotype turned up many times. This chain connects TRBV2 to TRBJ1-2; maybe TRBD1 (5 bases). The V gene's germline CDR1 is SNHLY and CDR2 FYNNEI. The CDR3 totals 14 residues. V gave up 7 bases and J gave up 7 bases, with 19 bases separating them. The CDR3 sequence: CASTGDSRDGGYTF. CDR3 coding DNA: TGTGCCAGCACGGGAGATTCCAGGGACGGTGGCTACACCTTC.

At least ten counts were recorded for this clonotype. The chain recombines TRBV12-3 or TRBV12-4 with TRBJ2-2; possible D gene TRBD1, 5 bases. The V end was cut by 3 bases, the J end by 7 bases, with 9 bases between. The CDR3 extends over 13 amino acids. The CDR3 sequence is CASSFRGNGELFF. In nucleotides, the CDR3 is TGTGCCAGCAGTTTTAGGGGAAACGGGGAGCTGTTTTTT.

Ten or more counts support this clonotype. The chain couples TRBV30 to TRBJ1-1; D remains ambiguous. CDR3 size: 12 residues. CDR1 GTSNPN and CDR2 SVGIG come from the germline V gene (reference sequence). V was pared by 5 bases and J by 1 base, with 8 bases between. In nucleotides, the CDR3 is TGTGCCTGGGACGGGAAGAACACTGAAGCTTTCTTT. This gives the protein CAWDGKNTEAFF.

Many counts were recorded for this clonotype. This chain uses TRBV20-1 with TRBJ2-7; TRBD1 matches at 7 bases. Germline loops: CDR1 DFQATT, CDR2 SNEGSKA (reference sequence). This CDR3 has 15 amino acids. The J segment lost 3 bases and the V segment lost 7 bases, leaving 15 bases of the junction unmatched. CDR3 coding DNA: TGCAGTGGGACGCACAGGGGAACATTACTCTACGAGCAGTACTTC. This gives the protein CSGTHRGTLLYEQYF.

At least ten counts were recorded for this clonotype. The gene calls are TRBV7-8 and TRBJ2-7, with unresolved D. Germline V gene data show CDR1 as SGHVS and CDR2 as FQNEAQ. The CDR3 consists of 14 residues. V dropped 6 bases and J dropped 3 bases, with 15 bases sitting between them. The CDR3, as DNA: TGTGCCAGCAGTAATTATGACGGAAGCTACGAGCAGTACTTC. Residues: CASSNYDGSYEQYF.

This clonotype was counted ten times or more. V and J are TRBV7-6 and TRBJ2-7; a weak D match, TRBD2 (7 bases). Trimming removed 5 bases from V and 4 bases from J, with 15 bases in between. Germline assignment: CDR1 SGHVS and CDR2 FNYEAQ. The CDR3 is made up of 14 amino acids. CDR3 sequence reads: CASSPRGREYEQYF. CDR3 coding DNA: TGTGCCAGCAGCCCCCGGGGGCGGGAGTACGAGCAGTACTTC. Full variable domain (remainder filled in from reference TRBV7-6 and TRBJ2-7): GAGVSQSPRYKVTKRGQDVALRCDPISGHVSLYWYRQALGQGPEFLTYFNYEAQQDKSGLPNDRFSAERPEGSISTLTIQRTEQRDSAMYRCASSPRGREYEQYFGPGTRLTVT.

Ten or more counts support this clonotype. The genes are TRBV20-1 and TRBJ1-5; 10 bases fit TRBD1. V lost 3 bases to trimming and J lost 6 bases; unmatched junction nucleotides: 8. Germline V lookup: CDR1 DFQATT, CDR2 SNEGSKA (reference sequence). The CDR3 length is 15 residues. CDR3 sequence reads: CSASGGTGEAQPQHF. DNA of the CDR3: TGCAGTGCTAGCGGCGGGACAGGGGAGGCTCAGCCCCAGCATTTT.

In its sample, this clonotype was seen many times. This chain links TRBV25-1 with TRBJ1-2, with a tentative D call TRBD1 (6 bases). Deletions cut 7 bases from V and 6 bases from J, with 15 bases between. The CDR3 runs 13 residues. CDR1 is MGHDK, CDR2 SYGVNS, per germline. CDR3 in DNA: TGTGCCAGCACCACAGGGAGGGGGGATGGCTACACCTTC. It encodes CASTTGRGDGYTF.

This clonotype was picked up many times. The V call is TRBV2, the J call TRBJ2-3, with 8 bases lining up with TRBD1. Germline trimming cut 6 bases from V and 2 bases from J; bases unmatched to any gene: 4. This CDR3 region has 14 residues. Germline V CDR1 and CDR2: SNHLY, FYNNEI. CDR3 amino acids: CASRPGQVTDTQYF. CDR3 in DNA: TGTGCCAGCAGGCCGGGACAGGTCACAGATACGCAGTATTTT.

This clonotype was seen at least ten times. The chain uses TRBV14 and TRBJ2-7, with 8 bases aligning to TRBD1. The junction had 9 bases not matched to a gene; V was cut back by 2 bases and J by 3 bases. From germline, CDR1 is SGHDN and CDR2 FVKESK. This CDR3 has 16 residues. In DNA, the CDR3 is TGTGCCAGCAGCCAACGTGGGACAGGTTACCTCTACGAGCAGTACTTC. Its translation is CASSQRGTGYLYEQYF.

This clonotype was recorded at least ten times. V and J are TRBV19 and TRBJ1-5; TRBD1 aligns across 12 bases. The CDR3 sequence is 15 residues long. Per germline, CDR1 LNHDA and CDR2 SQIVND (reference sequence). The V gene end was trimmed by 10 bases and the J gene end by 6 bases; junction bases not matched to a gene: 10. The CDR3 loop is CATETGQGAFQPQHF. CDR3 sequence (DNA): TGTGCCACCGAAACGGGACAGGGGGCCTTTCAGCCCCAGCATTTT.